The rows below give T cell receptor beta chains drawn from one sample of a study of T cell repertoires in aging, cancer and after chemotherapy. TCRdb reprocessed the multiplex PCR reads via MiXCR and lists one record per CDR3 protein. The data contain about 3,000 distinct CDR3 sequences, around a quarter of them singletons. The sequencing input was blood. The source is a human donor with a solid tumor. The CDR3 runs from the conserved cysteine through the conserved F or W. The order of the fields is clone size, J gene, V gene, D gene, CDR3 DNA, CDR3 protein. The D gene is left open where the match is weak. Clone size is shown for a subset of rows, as once, few, many or a class of expanded clone.

>medium-sized|TRBJ2-7|TRBV29-1|.
TGCAGCGTTGTGGGACCAAGGAGCTCCTACGAGCAGTACTTC
CSVVGPRSSYEQYF
>.|TRBJ1-3|TRBV6-1|.
TGTGCCAGCAGTGAAGCGCCGGGGCTGAGAAACACCATATATTTT
CASSEAPGLRNTIYF
>few|TRBJ2-7|TRBV5-1|.
TGCGCCAGCAGCTTTATGGATTCCTACGAGCAGTACTTC
CASSFMDSYEQYF
>.|TRBJ2-3|TRBV20-1|.
TGCAGTGCTAGAGATTGGTCCGGACTAACAATCACAGATACGCAGTATTTT
CSARDWSGLTITDTQYF
>medium-sized|TRBJ2-3|TRBV19|.
TGTGCCAGTCAGCGGAATTTGGGAAGCACAGATACGCAGTATTTT
CASQRNLGSTDTQYF
>few|TRBJ2-5|TRBV6-5|.
TGTGCCAGCAGGCCGACCTTGGGTGCGGGCCAAGAGACCCAGTACTTC
CASRPTLGAGQETQYF
>medium-sized|TRBJ2-3|TRBV12-3/TRBV12-4|TRBD2
TGTGCCAGCAGTTTGAATAGCGGGGGGTTCACAGATACGCAGTATTTT
CASSLNSGGFTDTQYF
>few|TRBJ2-1|TRBV11-1|.
TGTGCCAGCAGCTTAGCTAGCGGTTCCTACAATGAGCAGTTCTTC
CASSLASGSYNEQFF
>few|TRBJ2-5|TRBV5-6|.
TGTGCCAGCAGCACCAACGACTGGGCGGGGCAAGAGACCCAGTACTTC
CASSTNDWAGQETQYF
>few|TRBJ2-5|TRBV13|TRBD2
TGTGCCAGCAGCTTAGTAGTCCCAGGCGGGAGCGAGACCCAGTACTTC
CASSLVVPGGSETQYF
>medium-sized|TRBJ1-3|TRBV27|.
TGTGCCAGCACCCAAAACACCATATATTTT
CASTQNTIYF
>.|TRBJ1-2|TRBV7-9|.
TGTGCCAGCAGCTTACGGGGAGACTATGGCTACACCTTC
CASSLRGDYGYTF
>.|TRBJ2-1|TRBV7-9|.
TGTGCCAGCAGCTTAGGTGGGCTCAACAATGAGCAGTTCTTC
CASSLGGLNNEQFF
>once|TRBJ2-3|TRBV4-1|.
TGCGCCAGCAGCCAAACGGATCGGGGGCTGTACACAGATACGCAGTATTTT
CASSQTDRGLYTDTQYF
>.|TRBJ2-7|TRBV27|.
TGTGCCAGCAGCGGGAGACAGGTTACTTACGAGCAGTACTTC
CASSGRQVTYEQYF
>few|TRBJ2-1|TRBV2|.
TGTGCCTGGCTAACTTCTAGCTCCTACAATGAGCAGTTCTTC
CAWLTSSSYNEQFF
>.|TRBJ2-7|TRBV27|TRBD2
TGTGCCAGCAGTTCTTGGGTGCTAGCGGGAGGCCGGGACGAGCAGTACTTC
CASSSWVLAGGRDEQYF
>medium-sized|TRBJ2-1|TRBV7-6|.
TGTGCCAGCAGCTTAGTGCTCGGTGGTAATGAGCAGTTCTTC
CASSLVLGGNEQFF